This T cell receptor beta chain was identified during a study of post-analysis software for immune sequencing data. Study in general: In terms of disease course, relapsing-remitting, secondary progressive and progressive-relapsing multiple sclerosis were included. Findings of the study overall: Compared against controls, patients with multiple sclerosis displayed significantly lower normalized Chao1 diversity. Among roughly five TRBV segments more frequent in patients than controls were TRBV5-6, TRBV5-1 and TRBV20-1.

Turning to this clonotype: Its specificity is not known.

cDNA libraries for TCR beta contained unique molecular identifiers. TCRdb called the PCR reads again in MiXCR, with one record for every CDR3 protein. Found here are 450,000 or so distinct CDR3 sequences, under 55% of them singletons; the top ten hold around 10%. The V gene's germline CDR1 is SGHDT and CDR2 YYEEEE. V was trimmed by 4 bases and J by 5 bases, leaving 13 bases between them. The CDR3 sequence is 14 residues long. The sequencing sample was made of blood. This TCR came from a girl aged 5-17 years with multiple sclerosis. This sequence joins TRBV5-6 and TRBJ2-1; D gene uncertain. The CDR3 DNA follows: TGTGCCAGCAGCGTGCCCCTAATAAACAATGAGCAGTTCTTC. Its protein product is CASSVPLINNEQFF. The full variable domain, in which reference TRBV5-6 and TRBJ2-1 provide the parts outside the CDR3, is DAGVTQSPTHLIKTRGQQVTLRCSPKSGHDTVSWYQQALGQGPQFIFQYYEEEERQRGNFPDRFSGHQFPNYSSELNVNALLLGDSALYLCASSVPLINNEQFFGPGTRLTVL.